Sequencing of this TCR beta chain was carried out in a study of response to subunit inactivated influenza vaccine. TCRdb passed the RT-PCR reads through MiXCR, listing each CDR3 protein once. The sample includes more than 500,000 distinct CDR3 sequences, around 10% seen only once; the top ten take 9.5% to 11%. This clonotype has more than one count but fewer than ten. Germline values: CDR1 DFQATT, CDR2 SNEGSKA (reference sequence). The CDR3 runs 14 residues. V lost 0 bases, J lost 1 base, and 10 bases lay in between. Separately, the same data were catalogued under a study of T cells expressing NK-cell markers. That paper adds: cDNA encoding TCR beta was synthesized via 5'RACE template switching incorporating UMIs. The same clonotypes also predominated in the CD3+CD56-NKG2C+ fraction of a few donors.

Here the sequenced sample was PBMCs from blood, taken on the day of vaccination. The receptor was isolated from a man aged 45-65 years who received an inactivated influenza vaccine. This chain joins TRBV20-1 and TRBJ2-7, with TRBD1 as a possible D gene (6 bases). The CDR3 nucleotides read TGCAGTGCTAGAGATCGGACAGCTTCCTACGAGCAGTACTTC. It is translated as CSARDRTASYEQYF.